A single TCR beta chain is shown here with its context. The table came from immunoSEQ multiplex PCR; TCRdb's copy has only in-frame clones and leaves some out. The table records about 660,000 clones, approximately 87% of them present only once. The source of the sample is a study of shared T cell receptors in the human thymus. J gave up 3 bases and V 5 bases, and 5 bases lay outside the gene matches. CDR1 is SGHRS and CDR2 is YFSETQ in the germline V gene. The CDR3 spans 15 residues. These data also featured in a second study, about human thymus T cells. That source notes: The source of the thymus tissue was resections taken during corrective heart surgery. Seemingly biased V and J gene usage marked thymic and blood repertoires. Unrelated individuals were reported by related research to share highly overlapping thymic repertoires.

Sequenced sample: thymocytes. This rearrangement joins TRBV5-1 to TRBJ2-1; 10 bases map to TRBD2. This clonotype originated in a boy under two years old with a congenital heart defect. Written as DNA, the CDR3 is TGCGCCAGCAGTCTCCCTAGCGGGAGCTACAATGAGCAGTTCTTC. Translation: CASSLPSGSYNEQFF.